This T cell receptor (beta chain) emerged from a study of cytomegalovirus exposure and HLA in healthy donors. Study-level points and caveats: Cytomegalovirus association was assigned to more than 150 TCR beta chains. Evidence from a later analysis indicated that most CMV-associated TCR beta chains looked HLA-restricted. Being productive about 90% or about 30% of the time was typical of most TCR beta V segments in an earlier analysis. In a later analysis, TCR beta V- and J-gene trimming showed a link to a missense DCLRE1C variant.

60 Vbeta and 13 Jbeta primers were used in PCR. TCRdb keeps only in-frame clones here, not all; method: immunoSEQ multiplex PCR. The top ten hold approximately 8% of the sample, which has 40,000 or so clones, more than 70% seen once. V was clipped by 0 bases and J by 5 bases; unmatched bases: 3. The CDR3 sequence is 15 residues long. Germline V gene data show CDR1 as SGHRS and CDR2 as YFSETQ. A note on this clone: The antigen is undetermined.

This TCR derives from a woman in her thirties in good health and CMV-seropositive. The rearrangement links TRBV5-1 to TRBJ2-3; 10 bases are shared with TRBD2. Sequenced: PBMCs. CDR3 coding DNA: TGCGCCAGCAGCTTGGCTAGCGGGAGTCTAGATACGCAGTATTTT. Translation: CASSLASGSLDTQYF.